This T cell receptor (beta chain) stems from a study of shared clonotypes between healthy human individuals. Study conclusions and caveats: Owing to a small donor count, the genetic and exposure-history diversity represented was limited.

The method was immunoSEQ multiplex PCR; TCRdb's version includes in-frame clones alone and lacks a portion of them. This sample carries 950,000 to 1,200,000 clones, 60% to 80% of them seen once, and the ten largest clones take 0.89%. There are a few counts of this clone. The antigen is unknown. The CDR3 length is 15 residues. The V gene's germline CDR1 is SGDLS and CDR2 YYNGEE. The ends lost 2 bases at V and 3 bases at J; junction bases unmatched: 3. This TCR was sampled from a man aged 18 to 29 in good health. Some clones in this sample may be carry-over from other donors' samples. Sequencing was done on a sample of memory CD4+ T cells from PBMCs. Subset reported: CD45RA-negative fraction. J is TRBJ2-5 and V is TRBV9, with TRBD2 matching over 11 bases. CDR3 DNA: TGTGCCAGCAGCGTCAGTAGCGGGAGGGAAGAGACCCAGTACTTC. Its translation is CASSVSSGREETQYF.